The present entry profiles one T cell receptor beta chain with its context. Clones were read by immunoSEQ multiplex PCR, and TCRdb kept only the in-frame ones, dropping some. The data contain around 460,000 clones, roughly 89% of them singletons. This CDR3 has 18 residues. CDR1 and CDR2 from the germline V gene are SGHDT and YYEEEE. V lost 4 bases and J lost 1; bases outside the gene matches: 7. This entry is derived from a study of blood T cell repertoires in COVID-19. Enrolment of Seattle patients took place during active infection, and they were followed longitudinally. This TCR came from a man aged 18 to 30 with COVID-19, enrolled during active disease. V gene TRBV5-6 combines with J gene TRBJ2-2; 13 positions agree with TRBD2. Sample: peripheral blood. The CDR3 reads CASSGTSGGDWNTGELFF. In DNA, the CDR3 is TGTGCCAGCAGCGGAACTAGCGGGGGGGACTGGAACACCGGGGAGCTGTTTTTT.